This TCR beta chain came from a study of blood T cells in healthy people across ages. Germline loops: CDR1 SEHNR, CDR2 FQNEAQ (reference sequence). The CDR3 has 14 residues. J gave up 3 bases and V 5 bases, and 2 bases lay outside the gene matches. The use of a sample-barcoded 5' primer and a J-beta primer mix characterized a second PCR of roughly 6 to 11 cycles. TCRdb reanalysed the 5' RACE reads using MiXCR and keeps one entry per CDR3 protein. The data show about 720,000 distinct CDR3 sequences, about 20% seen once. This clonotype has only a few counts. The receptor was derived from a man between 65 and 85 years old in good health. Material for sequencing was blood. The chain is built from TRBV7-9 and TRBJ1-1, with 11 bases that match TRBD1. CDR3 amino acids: CASSRTGGHTEAFF. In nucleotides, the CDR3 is TGTGCCAGCAGCCGGACAGGGGGCCACACTGAAGCTTTCTTT. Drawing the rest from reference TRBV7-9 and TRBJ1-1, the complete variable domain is DTGVSQNPRHKITKRGQNVTFRCDPISEHNRLYWYRQTLGQGPEFLTYFQNEAQLEKSRLLSDRFSAERPKGSFSTLEIQRTEQGDSAMYLCASSRTGGHTEAFFGQGTRLTVV.